Listed below are T cell receptor beta chains from one sample, sequenced in a study of blood T cell repertoires in COVID-19. Libraries were prepared by immunoSEQ multiplex PCR; TCRdb keeps only in-frame clonotypes and omits some of them. The top ten hold approximately 20% of the sample, which has more than 85,000 clones, roughly 82% seen once. The specimen was peripheral blood. These receptor sequences come from a man older than 75 with acute or convalescent COVID-19. Both conserved end residues are part of each CDR3. D genes are given only for firm matches. Expanded clones get a size class; other rows say once, few or many, or leave the size out.

abundance	d_gene	v_gene	j_gene	CDR3aa	CDR3nt
.	TRBD1	TRBV6-1	TRBJ1-5	CASSDRDRIVNQPQHF	TGTGCCAGCAGTGATCGGGACAGGATTGTAAATCAGCCCCAGCATTTT
.	TRBD1	TRBV19	TRBJ2-3	CASSISGTGASTDTQYF	TGTGCCAGTAGTATCAGCGGGACAGGGGCTAGCACAGATACGCAGTATTTT
.	TRBD1	TRBV9	TRBJ2-4	CASSVAGTGMDIQYF	TGTGCCAGCAGCGTAGCCGGGACAGGTATGGACATTCAGTACTTC
.	TRBD2	TRBV6-5	TRBJ2-3	CASTLGGSTDTQYF	TGTGCCAGCACCCTGGGGGGGAGCACAGATACGCAGTATTTT
.	.	TRBV18	TRBJ1-6	CASSPKQGDNSPLHF	TGTGCCAGCTCACCAAAACAGGGCGACAATTCACCCCTCCACTTT
few	TRBD1	TRBV5-4	TRBJ2-2	CASSAWGQGDTGELFF	TGTGCCAGCAGCGCCTGGGGACAGGGGGATACCGGGGAGCTGTTTTTT
.	.	TRBV6-2/TRBV6-3	TRBJ2-7	CASSSRPPERDEQYF	TGTGCCAGCAGTTCCCGGCCCCCGGAGCGTGACGAGCAGTACTTC
.	TRBD1	TRBV6-5	TRBJ1-6	CASRHGQGGSPLHF	TGTGCCAGCAGGCACGGACAGGGGGGATCACCCCTCCACTTT
.	.	TRBV11-3	TRBJ2-2	CASSWTDGAGELFF	TGTGCCAGCAGCTGGACAGATGGCGCCGGGGAGCTGTTTTTT
.	TRBD2	TRBV28	TRBJ2-7	CASTLGSSGRGYEQYF	TGTGCCAGCACCCTAGGGTCTAGCGGGAGAGGGTACGAGCAGTACTTC
.	.	TRBV6-1	TRBJ2-7	CASSESLGGRGRDEQYF	TGTGCCAGCAGTGAATCTCTCGGTGGCAGGGGAAGGGACGAGCAGTACTTC
few	.	TRBV14	TRBJ2-3	CASSQEPQLVGSDTQYF	TGTGCCAGCAGCCAAGAGCCCCAGTTGGTGGGCTCAGATACGCAGTATTTT
.	.	TRBV9	TRBJ2-1	CASSVGGGNSYNEQFF	TGTGCCAGCAGCGTAGGGGGCGGCAACTCCTACAATGAGCAGTTCTTC
.	.	TRBV19	TRBJ2-2	CASSTTGSGTGELFF	TGTGCCAGTAGTACAACAGGGAGTGGCACCGGGGAGCTGTTTTTT
.	.	TRBV5-1	TRBJ2-5	CASSLPQGTQETQYF	TGCGCCAGCAGCTTGCCCCAGGGGACGCAAGAGACCCAGTACTTC
.	TRBD2	TRBV6-6	TRBJ2-7	CASSLLAGGGNEQYF	TGTGCCAGCAGTTTACTAGCGGGAGGTGGGAACGAGCAGTACTTC
.	TRBD1	TRBV30	TRBJ2-7	CALWTGPYEQYF	TGTGCCCTTTGGACAGGCCCCTACGAGCAGTACTTC
.	TRBD1	TRBV5-1	TRBJ1-1	CASSLEAGGMNTEAFF	TGCGCCAGCAGCTTGGAGGCAGGGGGCATGAACACTGAAGCTTTCTTT
.	TRBD1	TRBV4-1	TRBJ1-3	CASSQQQGGTGNTIYF	TGCGCCAGCAGCCAGCAACAAGGGGGCACTGGAAACACCATATATTTT
.	.	TRBV10-1	TRBJ1-5	CASSVSLNQPQHF	TGCGCCAGCAGCGTGAGCCTCAATCAGCCCCAGCATTTT
once	.	TRBV28	TRBJ2-2	CATTGGVSGELFF	TGTGCCACCACAGGGGGGGTATCGGGGGAGCTGTTTTTT
.	.	TRBV25-1	TRBJ1-6	CASSESGKGLNSPLHF	TGTGCCAGCAGTGAAAGTGGAAAGGGACTTAATTCACCCCTCCACTTT
.	.	TRBV28	TRBJ1-2	CASLVAMGGNYGYTF	TGTGCCAGCCTTGTTGCGATGGGAGGTAACTATGGCTACACCTTC
.	.	TRBV7-9	TRBJ2-2	CASSLALGSTGELFF	TGTGCCAGCAGCTTAGCGCTTGGTAGCACCGGGGAGCTGTTTTTT
.	TRBD1	TRBV7-2	TRBJ1-4	CASSLRQGSEKLFF	TGTGCCAGCAGCTTGAGACAGGGATCTGAAAAACTGTTTTTT
.	TRBD1	TRBV6-5	TRBJ1-3	CASRGTGSGNTIYF	TGTGCCAGCAGAGGGACAGGGTCCGGAAACACCATATATTTT
.	TRBD1	TRBV28	TRBJ2-7	CASSSASGTGLYEQYF	TGTGCCAGCAGTTCCGCGAGTGGGACAGGCCTCTACGAGCAGTACTTC
.	.	TRBV27	TRBJ1-2	CASSTQGNYGYTF	TGTGCCAGCAGCACACAGGGAAACTATGGCTACACCTTC
.	TRBD1	TRBV29-1	TRBJ1-1	CSGRQGVRNTEAFF	TGCAGCGGTCGTCAGGGGGTAAGGAACACTGAAGCTTTCTTT
.	.	TRBV5-8	TRBJ2-1	CASTPTPSSYNEQFF	TGTGCCAGCACCCCCACACCCAGCTCCTACAATGAGCAGTTCTTC
.	.	TRBV6-6	TRBJ1-2	CASRDPGGEAYGYTF	TGTGCCAGCAGGGACCCTGGAGGGGAAGCCTATGGCTACACCTTC
few	TRBD1	TRBV27	TRBJ2-1	CASSSRGQGYNEQFF	TGTGCCAGCAGTTCAAGAGGACAGGGGTACAATGAGCAGTTCTTC
.	TRBD1	TRBV5-4	TRBJ1-3	CASSSPGQSAGGNTIYF	TGTGCCAGCAGCTCCCCGGGACAGTCGGCCGGCGGAAACACCATATATTTT
.	.	TRBV2	TRBJ2-7	CASRTRQNSYEQYF	TGTGCCAGCAGAACCCGACAGAATTCCTACGAGCAGTACTTC
.	.	TRBV10-2	TRBJ1-4	CASSEIRSLATNEKLFF	TGCGCCAGCAGTGAGATCCGTTCCCTTGCAACTAATGAAAAACTGTTTTTT
few	.	TRBV7-2	TRBJ2-1	CASSLSSGSYNEQFF	TGTGCCAGCAGCTTAAGTAGCGGTTCCTACAATGAGCAGTTCTTC
.	.	TRBV4-3	TRBJ1-5	CASSPGRGNQPQHF	TGCGCCAGCAGCCCAGGGAGGGGAAATCAGCCCCAGCATTTT
.	.	TRBV19	TRBJ2-7	CASSTQGGPGIEQYF	TGTGCCAGTAGTACCCAGGGGGGCCCGGGGATCGAGCAGTACTTC
.	.	TRBV3-1/TRBV3-2	TRBJ1-4	CASSPPIQGEKLFF	TGTGCCAGCAGCCCTCCCATTCAGGGTGAAAAACTGTTTTTT
.	TRBD2	TRBV28	TRBJ2-3	CASSGGGGDTQYF	TGTGCCAGTAGCGGGGGTGGGGGAGATACGCAGTATTTT
.	.	TRBV11-2	TRBJ1-4	CASSRGQLNEKLFF	TGTGCCAGCAGCAGAGGACAGCTTAATGAAAAACTGTTTTTT
.	TRBD1	TRBV10-3	TRBJ1-3	CATTQRGQGASLDGNTIYF	TGTGCCACCACACAAAGGGGACAGGGGGCCTCTCTTGACGGAAACACCATATATTTT
.	.	TRBV28	TRBJ2-7	CASTTSVYEQYF	TGTGCCAGCACTACCTCGGTCTACGAGCAGTACTTC
.	.	TRBV7-2	TRBJ2-1	CASSLESSYNEQFF	TGTGCCAGCAGCTTAGAGAGCTCCTACAATGAGCAGTTCTTC
.	.	TRBV7-2	TRBJ1-2	CASSLGGGEAYGYTF	TGTGCCAGCAGCTTAGGGGGAGGGGAAGCCTATGGCTACACCTTC
.	.	TRBV18	TRBJ1-3	CASSPPNGDFSGNTIYF	TGTGCCAGCTCACCCCCGAACGGGGACTTCTCTGGAAACACCATATATTTT
.	TRBD2	TRBV5-1	TRBJ2-7	CASSHSGGGSEQYF	TGCGCCAGCAGCCACAGTGGGGGGGGATCCGAGCAGTACTTC
.	TRBD1	TRBV30	TRBJ1-5	CAWSTATGNQPQHF	TGTGCCTGGAGTACAGCGACAGGGAATCAGCCCCAGCATTTT
.	.	TRBV28	TRBJ2-5	CASHWVGGVGETQYF	TGTGCCAGCCACTGGGTTGGGGGCGTGGGAGAGACCCAGTACTTC
.	.	TRBV5-1	TRBJ1-6	CASSLTGQSPLHF	TGCGCCAGCAGCTTGACAGGGCAATCACCCCTCCACTTT
.	.	TRBV19	TRBJ2-1	CASSADSYNEQFF	TGTGCCAGTAGTGCGGACAGTTACAATGAGCAGTTCTTC
.	.	TRBV28	TRBJ1-5	CASSLGQSNQPQHF	TGTGCCAGCAGTTTAGGACAGTCGAATCAGCCCCAGCATTTT
.	.	TRBV10-3	TRBJ2-5	CAISGGQSSEETQYF	TGTGCCATCAGCGGGGGACAGTCTTCAGAGGAGACCCAGTACTTC
.	.	TRBV10-2	TRBJ2-6	CASFSGPPGANVLTF	TGCGCCAGCTTCTCAGGGCCCCCTGGGGCCAACGTCCTGACTTTC